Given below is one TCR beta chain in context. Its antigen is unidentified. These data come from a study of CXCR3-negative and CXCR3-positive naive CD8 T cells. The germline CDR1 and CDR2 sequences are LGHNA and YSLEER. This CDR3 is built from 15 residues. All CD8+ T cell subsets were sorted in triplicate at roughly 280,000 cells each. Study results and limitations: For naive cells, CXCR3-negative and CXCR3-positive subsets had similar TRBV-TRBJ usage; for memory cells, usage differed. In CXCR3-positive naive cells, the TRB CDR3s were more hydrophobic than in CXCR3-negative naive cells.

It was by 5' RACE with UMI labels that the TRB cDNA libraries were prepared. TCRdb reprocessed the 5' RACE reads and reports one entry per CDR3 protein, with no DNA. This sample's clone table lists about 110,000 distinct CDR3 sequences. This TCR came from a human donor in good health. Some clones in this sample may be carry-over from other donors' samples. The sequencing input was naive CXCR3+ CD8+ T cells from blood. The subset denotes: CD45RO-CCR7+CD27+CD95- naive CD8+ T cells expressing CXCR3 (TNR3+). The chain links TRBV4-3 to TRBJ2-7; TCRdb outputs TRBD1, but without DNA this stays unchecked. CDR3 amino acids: CASSQGSTGSYEQYF.